Shown below are 15 T cell receptor beta chains from a single sample sequenced in a study of blood T cells in healthy people across ages. A sample-barcoded 5' primer and a J-beta primer mix were used in a second PCR of about 7 to 11 cycles. TCRdb processed the 5' RACE reads anew with MiXCR; each CDR3 protein has one entry. Seen here are some 1.7 million distinct CDR3 sequences, roughly 30% observed once, and the top ten hold roughly 8%. The sample taken for sequencing was blood. These receptors were obtained from a woman in her twenties or thirties in good health.

The chain links TRBV5-6 to TRBJ1-2; D gene ambiguous. Germline loops: CDR1 SGHDT, CDR2 YYEEEE. This CDR3 spans 18 amino acids. Trimming shortened V by 4 bases and J by 7 bases, and 29 bases separated the two germline ends. CDR3 protein: CASSTETDPRIVGSGYTF. The CDR3 DNA reads as TGTGCCAGCAGCACCGAGACGGACCCTCGAATCGTTGGGAGTGGCTACACCTTC.

There are a few counts of this clonotype. This chain links TRBV7-2 with TRBJ1-2; D unresolved. CDR3 length: 13 amino acids. The V gene lost 2 bases and the J gene lost 6 bases, with 10 bases spanning the gap. Per germline, CDR1 SGHTA and CDR2 FQGNSA. CDR3 sequence (DNA): TGTGCCAGCAGCTTAAGACCGACGCATGGCTACACCTTC. Protein product: CASSLRPTHGYTF.

This clonotype was recorded many times. The chain has TRBV7-9 and TRBJ1-2, with D possibly being TRBD1 (5 bases). The CDR3 loop spans 14 amino acids. CDR1 and CDR2 from the germline V gene are SEHNR and FQNEAQ (reference sequence). V gave up 5 bases and J gave up 2 bases, with 12 bases separating them. CDR3 sequence (DNA): TGTGCCAGCAGCGCACGGGGGATCAACTATGGCTACACCTTC. It yields the protein CASSARGINYGYTF.

As to this clonotype: Compared with germline, one end of the junction differs, possibly owing to a read error. The rearrangement uses TRBV10-3 and TRBJ2-7; 9 bases are shared with TRBD1. The CDR3 extends over 15 amino acids. Per germline, CDR1 ENHRY and CDR2 SYGVKD. CDR3 sequence: CAISGRGQGAYEQYF. As DNA, the CDR3 is TGCGCCATCAGTGGCCGGGGACAGGGAGCCTACGAGCAGTACTTC.

This clonotype was detected only once. The chain couples TRBV20-1 to TRBJ2-5; TRBD1 aligns across 11 bases. Germline CDR1 DFQATT, CDR2 SNEGSKA (reference sequence). The CDR3 totals 15 residues. V lost 5 bases, J lost 11 bases, and 16 bases stayed unmatched. CDR3 residues: CSAHPGQGALNEQYF. The CDR3 coding sequence is TGCAGTGCTCACCCAGGACAGGGGGCGCTGAATGAGCAGTACTTC.

This clonotype was seen a few times. This rearrangement joins TRBV18 to TRBJ2-1; D is unresolved. The CDR3 contains 12 residues. Germline lookup yields CDR1 KGHSH and CDR2 LQKENI. The V and J ends lost 0 bases and 9 bases respectively, with 6 bases between them. The CDR3 nucleotides read TGTGCCAGCTCACCACCCTCAGGTGAGCAGTTCTTC. Translation gives CASSPPSGEQFF. Full variable domain (outside the CDR3, taken from reference TRBV18 and TRBJ2-1): NAGVMQNPRHLVRRRGQEARLRCSPMKGHSHVYWYRQLPEEGLKFMVYLQKENIIDESGMPKERFSAEFPKEGPSILRIQQVVRGDSAAYFCASSPPSGEQFFGPGTRLTVL.

This clonotype was recorded many times. The chain carries TRBV20-1 and TRBJ2-7, with D perhaps matching TRBD1 or TRBD2 (6 bases each). The CDR3 is 15 residues long. Trimming removed 2 bases at V and 1 base at J, with 15 bases between. Germline values: CDR1 DFQATT, CDR2 SNEGSKA (reference sequence). In DNA, the CDR3 is TGCAGTGCTAGACCGCCGGGGGCAGGGTCCTACGAGCAGTACTTC. It encodes CSARPPGAGSYEQYF.

This chain connects TRBV12-3 or TRBV12-4 to TRBJ1-5; D gene unclear. Trimming stripped 10 bases from V and 2 bases from J, with 15 bases between. The CDR3 covers 14 residues. The CDR3 DNA reads TGTGCCATCGGAGACCGGTTGGGCAATCAGCCCCAGCATTTT. Protein product: CAIGDRLGNQPQHF.

The rearrangement joins TRBV6-1 to TRBJ1-4, with D unresolved. Germline V CDR1 and CDR2: MNHNS, SASEGT. This CDR3 spans 13 amino acids. V was pared by 7 bases and J by 0 bases, with 6 bases between. The CDR3 nucleotides are TGTGCCAGCAATAAAGCAACTAATGAAAAACTGTTTTTT. It translates to CASNKATNEKLFF.

Many counts were recorded for this clonotype. The DNA of the CDR3 is TGTGCCAGCAGTTACTCGATGGCGGAGACCCAGTACTTC. It yields the protein CASSYSMAETQYF. This chain joins TRBV6-6 and TRBJ2-5; no clear D gene. The V end lost 0 bases, the J end lost 5 bases, and 7 bases lay between the germline ends. The CDR3 sequence is 13 residues long. The germline V gene has CDR1 MNHNY and CDR2 SVGAGI (reference sequence).

This clonotype was observed a handful of times. The rearrangement links TRBV12-3 or TRBV12-4 to TRBJ1-5, with D possibly matching TRBD1 (5 bases). Trimming took 5 bases from V and 1 from J, leaving 18 bases between them. There are 17 residues in the CDR3. The CDR3 spells CASSLSLAQGSNQPQHF. Written as DNA, the CDR3 is TGTGCCAGCAGTCTTTCCCTAGCGCAGGGCAGCAATCAGCCCCAGCATTTT.

The J gene is TRBJ2-5, the V gene TRBV7-2, with 7 bases fitting TRBD2. J was trimmed by 13 bases and V by 1 base; bases with no gene match: 6. The CDR3 is made up of 12 amino acids. Germline V lookup: CDR1 SGHTA, CDR2 FQGNSA. The CDR3 protein is CASSLVTGGGYF. The CDR3 DNA reads as TGTGCCAGCAGCTTAGTAACGGGAGGAGGGTACTTC.

This clonotype was found a few times. The chain couples TRBV28 to TRBJ2-1, with 8 bases that match TRBD2. With 5 bases clipped from V and 0 bases from J, the junction kept 9 bases outside the gene matches. Germline CDR1 and CDR2: MDHEN and SYDVKM. The CDR3 spans 17 residues. The CDR3: CASSPIPGTSSYNEQFF. The CDR3, as DNA: TGTGCCAGCAGTCCGATCCCGGGGACTAGCTCCTACAATGAGCAGTTCTTC.

This clonotype has at least ten counts. The chain has TRBV29-1 and TRBJ2-7, with D possibly TRBD1 on 6 matching bases. CDR1 SQVTM and CDR2 ANQGSEA come from the germline V gene. V lost 7 bases to trimming and J lost 3 bases, with 16 bases between them. The CDR3 has 13 amino acids. CDR3 amino acids: CSAEVDRSYEQYF. The CDR3 nucleotides read TGCAGCGCGGAGGTGGACAGAAGCTACGAGCAGTACTTC.

The J gene is TRBJ2-5, the V gene TRBV7-2; no clear D gene. The J call may be wrong; the DNA end is better matched by TRBJ2-7. Germline V gene lookup returns CDR1 SGHTA and CDR2 FQGNSA. The CDR3 spans 14 residues. The CDR3 sequence: CANSFRLLQYEQYF. In nucleotides, the CDR3 is TGTGCCAACAGTTTCAGGCTCCTACAGTACGAGCAGTACTTC.